The TCR beta chain described here comes from a study of T cells in Graves' hyperthyroidism and ophthalmopathy. General study points: Using 13 V-J features, a model discriminated ophthalmopathy from stable hyperthyroidism. Most expanded thyroid clonotypes above 0.001 also appeared in blood.

Individuals with ophthalmopathy presented a Clinical Activity Score of at least 3, a NOSPECS grade of at least 4 and a duration under 3 months. The authors obtained PBMCs from about 9 ml of fresh peripheral blood. The germline V gene encodes CDR1 SGHTA and CDR2 FQGTGA. The CDR3 is 15 amino acids. The V end was cut by 5 bases, the J end by 4 bases, with 17 bases between. Amplification targeted TCR beta CDR3 regions from RNA transcripts. A set of HTBI primers served as the primers for a first-round RT-PCR of the TCR CDR3. MiXCR, applied by TCRdb to the multiplex PCR reads, yields one record per CDR3 protein. This table has 50,000 to 60,000 distinct CDR3 sequences, roughly 49% appearing once. In this sample, this clonotype turned up many times. Its specificity is unknown.

The source of this sequence is a woman aged 25 to 39 with Graves' ophthalmopathy. This chain links TRBV7-3 with TRBJ1-1, with D possibly matching TRBD1 (5 bases). The sequencing input was blood. Written as DNA, the CDR3 is TGTGCCAGCAGCCTTAACTCAGGGATGGGCACTGAAGCTTTCTTT. This gives the protein CASSLNSGMGTEAFF.